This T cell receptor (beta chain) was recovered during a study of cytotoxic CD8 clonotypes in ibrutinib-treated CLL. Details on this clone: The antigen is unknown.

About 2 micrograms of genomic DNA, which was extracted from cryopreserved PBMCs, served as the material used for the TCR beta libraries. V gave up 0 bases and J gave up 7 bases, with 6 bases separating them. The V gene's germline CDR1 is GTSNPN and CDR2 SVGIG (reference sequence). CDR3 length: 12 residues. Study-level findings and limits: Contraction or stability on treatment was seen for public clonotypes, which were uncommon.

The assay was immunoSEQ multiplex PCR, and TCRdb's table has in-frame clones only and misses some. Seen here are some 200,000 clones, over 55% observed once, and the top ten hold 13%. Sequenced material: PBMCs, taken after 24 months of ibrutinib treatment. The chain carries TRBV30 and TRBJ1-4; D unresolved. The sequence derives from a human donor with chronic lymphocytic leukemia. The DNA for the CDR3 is TGTGCCTGGAGTGTACAAGGTGAAAAACTGTTTTTT. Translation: CAWSVQGEKLFF.